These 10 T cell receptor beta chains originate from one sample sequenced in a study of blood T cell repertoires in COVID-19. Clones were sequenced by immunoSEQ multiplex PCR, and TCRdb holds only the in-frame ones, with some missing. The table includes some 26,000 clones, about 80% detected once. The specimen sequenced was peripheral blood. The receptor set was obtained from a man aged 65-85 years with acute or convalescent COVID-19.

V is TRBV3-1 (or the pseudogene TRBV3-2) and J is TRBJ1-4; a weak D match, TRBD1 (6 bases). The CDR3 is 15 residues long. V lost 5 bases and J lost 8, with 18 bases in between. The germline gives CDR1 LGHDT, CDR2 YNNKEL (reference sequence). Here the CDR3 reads CASSFSGGLGEKLFF. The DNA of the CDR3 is TGTGCCAGCAGCTTTTCCGGGGGGCTTGGGGAAAAACTGTTTTTT.

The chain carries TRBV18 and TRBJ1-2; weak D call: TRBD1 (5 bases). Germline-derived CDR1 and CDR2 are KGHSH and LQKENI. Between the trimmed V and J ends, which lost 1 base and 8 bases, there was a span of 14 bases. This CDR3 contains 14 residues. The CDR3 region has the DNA TGTGCCAGCTCACCACGGCAGGGAATCGAGGGCTACACCTTC. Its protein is CASSPRQGIEGYTF. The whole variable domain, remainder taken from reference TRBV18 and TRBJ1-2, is NAGVMQNPRHLVRRRGQEARLRCSPMKGHSHVYWYRQLPEEGLKFMVYLQKENIIDESGMPKERFSAEFPKEGPSILRIQQVVRGDSAAYFCASSPRQGIEGYTFGSGTRLTVV.

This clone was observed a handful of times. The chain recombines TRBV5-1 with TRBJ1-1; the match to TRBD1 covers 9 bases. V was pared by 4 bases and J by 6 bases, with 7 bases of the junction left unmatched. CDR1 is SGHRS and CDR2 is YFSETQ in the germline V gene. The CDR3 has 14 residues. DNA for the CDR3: TGCGCCAGCAGCGCCGGGACAGGGCGTGCTGAAGCTTTCTTT. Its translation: CASSAGTGRAEAFF.

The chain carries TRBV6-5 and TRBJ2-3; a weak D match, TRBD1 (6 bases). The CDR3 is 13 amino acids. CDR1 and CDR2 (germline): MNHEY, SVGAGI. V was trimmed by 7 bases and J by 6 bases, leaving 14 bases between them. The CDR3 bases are TGTGCCAGCAATCGGATTACAGGGGATACGCAGTATTTT. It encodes CASNRITGDTQYF.

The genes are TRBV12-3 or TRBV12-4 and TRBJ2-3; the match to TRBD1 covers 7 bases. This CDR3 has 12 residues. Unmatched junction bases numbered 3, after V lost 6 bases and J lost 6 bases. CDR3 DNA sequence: TGTGCCAGCAGAGCACAGGGGGATACGCAGTATTTT. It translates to CASRAQGDTQYF.

Here the CDR3 DNA reads TGTGCCAGCAGCCCACAGGCGGAACCCTATGGCTACACCTTC. As protein: CASSPQAEPYGYTF. This chain connects TRBV5-4 to TRBJ1-2, with D possibly matching TRBD1 (5 bases). The CDR3 sequence is 14 residues long. The germline V gene has CDR1 SGHNT and CDR2 YYREEE (reference sequence). The V end lost 4 bases, the J end lost 4 bases, and 14 bases lay between the germline ends.

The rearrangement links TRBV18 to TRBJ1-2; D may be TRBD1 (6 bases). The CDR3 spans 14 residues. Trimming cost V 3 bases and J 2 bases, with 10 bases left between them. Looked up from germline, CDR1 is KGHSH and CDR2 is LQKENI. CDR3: CASSPRTENYGYTF. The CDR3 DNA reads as TGTGCCAGCTCACCCCGGACAGAAAACTATGGCTACACCTTC. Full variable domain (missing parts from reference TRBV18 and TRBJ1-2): NAGVMQNPRHLVRRRGQEARLRCSPMKGHSHVYWYRQLPEEGLKFMVYLQKENIIDESGMPKERFSAEFPKEGPSILRIQQVVRGDSAAYFCASSPRTENYGYTFGSGTRLTVV.

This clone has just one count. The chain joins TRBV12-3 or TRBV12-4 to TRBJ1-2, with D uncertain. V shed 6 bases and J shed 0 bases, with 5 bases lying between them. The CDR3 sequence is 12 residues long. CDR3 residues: CASSQANYGYTF. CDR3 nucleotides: TGTGCCAGCAGCCAGGCTAACTATGGCTACACCTTC.

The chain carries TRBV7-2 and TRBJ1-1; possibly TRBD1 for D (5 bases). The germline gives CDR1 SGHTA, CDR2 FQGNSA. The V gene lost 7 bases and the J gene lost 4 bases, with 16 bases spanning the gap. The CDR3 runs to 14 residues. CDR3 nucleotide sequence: TGTGCCAGCATCTATAGTGGGGGGGGCACTGAAGCTTTCTTT. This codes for CASIYSGGGTEAFF.

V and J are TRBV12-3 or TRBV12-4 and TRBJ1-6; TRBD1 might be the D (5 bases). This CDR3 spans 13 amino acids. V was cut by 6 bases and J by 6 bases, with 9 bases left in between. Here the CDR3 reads CASSDRSNSPLHF. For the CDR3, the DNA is TGTGCCAGCAGCGACAGATCTAATTCACCCCTCCACTTT.